These 22 T cell receptor beta chains share one sample of origin, sequenced in a study of blood T cell repertoires in COVID-19. The method was immunoSEQ multiplex PCR; TCRdb's version includes in-frame clones alone and lacks a portion of them. The sample gives 150,000 to 200,000 clones, 70% to 90% of which show up once; under 5% is in the top ten. Sequencing was done on a sample of peripheral blood. Source of these receptors: a woman in her sixties or seventies with acute or convalescent COVID-19.

V is TRBV7-9 and J is TRBJ2-2; 11 bases fit TRBD2. Trimming at V came to 10 bases and at J to 5 bases, leaving 6 bases not matched to a gene. Germline CDR1 reads SEHNR; CDR2 reads FQNEAQ (reference sequence). The CDR3 loop spans 14 amino acids. In DNA, the CDR3 is TGTGCCATTCCGGGACTAGCGGAAACCGGGGAGCTGTTTTTT. Its protein product is CAIPGLAETGELFF.

This rearrangement joins TRBV11-2 to TRBJ1-4; 9 bases map to TRBD1. Losses at the gene ends were 1 base for V and 7 bases for J; bases not matched to a gene: 4. Germline-derived CDR1 and CDR2 are SGHAT and FQNNGV. This CDR3 is 15 amino acids long. This CDR3 is CASSLAGTGSEKLFF. CDR3 in DNA: TGTGCCAGCAGCTTAGCCGGGACAGGGAGTGAAAAACTGTTTTTT.

The chain has TRBV5-4 and TRBJ2-2; TRBD2 agrees at 11 bases. V shed 5 bases, J shed 6 bases, and the junction held 12 bases outside the gene matches. Germline V gene data show CDR1 as SGHNT and CDR2 as YYREEE (reference sequence). The CDR3 consists of 17 residues. The CDR3 here is CASSRSSGRALSGELFF. In DNA form, the CDR3 reads TGTGCCAGCAGTCGGAGTAGCGGGAGGGCCTTATCCGGGGAGCTGTTTTTT.

This sequence joins TRBV10-3 and TRBJ1-1; 9 nucleotides match TRBD1. J gave up 1 base and V 8 bases, and 8 bases lay outside the gene matches. The CDR3 extends over 15 amino acids. Germline V gene sequence: CDR1 ENHRY, CDR2 SYGVKD. The CDR3 nucleotides read TGTGCCATCCAGATGACAGGGGGATCGAACACTGAAGCTTTCTTT. Translated, it gives CAIQMTGGSNTEAFF.

The rearrangement uses TRBV5-5 and TRBJ2-2; 10 nucleotides agree with TRBD2. V lost 0 bases, J lost 6 bases, and 11 bases stayed unmatched. The CDR3 covers 18 residues. In germline, CDR1 is SGHKS, CDR2 YYEKEE (reference sequence). CDR3 region: CASSLVLAGLLVSGELFF. Here the CDR3 DNA reads TGTGCCAGCAGCTTGGTACTAGCGGGACTTCTGGTGTCCGGGGAGCTGTTTTTT.

The chain carries TRBV19 and TRBJ2-3, with TRBD1 identical over 12 bases. The CDR3 totals 14 residues. Trimming took 7 bases from V and 7 from J; bases not matched to a gene: 6. Per germline, CDR1 LNHDA and CDR2 SQIVND (reference sequence). CDR3 in amino acids: CASKPGQGANTQYF. CDR3 nucleotides: TGTGCCAGTAAACCGGGACAGGGGGCAAATACGCAGTATTTT.

The chain links TRBV3-1 (or the pseudogene TRBV3-2) to TRBJ2-1, with D unclear. Trimming pared 2 bases from V and 5 bases from J, leaving 7 bases between. Germline V gene lookup returns CDR1 LGHDT and CDR2 YNNKEL (reference sequence). There are 13 residues in the CDR3. The CDR3 bases are TGTGCCAGCAGCCAATTACGAGACAATGAGCAGTTCTTC. Translated: CASSQLRDNEQFF.

The chain uses TRBV28 and TRBJ2-1; the match to TRBD1 covers 8 bases. Germline CDR1 is MDHEN and CDR2 is SYDVKM. The CDR3 length is 14 residues. Trimming removed 6 bases from V and 3 bases from J; junction bases left unmatched: 4. CDR3 residues: CASRTGTGYNEQFF. The CDR3 bases are TGTGCCAGCAGAACCGGGACAGGCTACAATGAGCAGTTCTTC.

The chain recombines TRBV18 with TRBJ2-2, with D hard to call. The CDR3 runs to 13 residues. CDR1 KGHSH and CDR2 LQKENI come from the germline V gene. Trimming stripped 2 bases from V and 5 bases from J, with 6 bases between. As DNA, the CDR3 is TGTGCCAGCTCACCAACGCAGACCGGGGAGCTGTTTTTT. Amino acid sequence: CASSPTQTGELFF.

The chain employs TRBV18 and TRBJ2-7; TRBD1 matches 7 bases. Trimming took 4 bases from V and 3 from J; bases not matched to a gene: 3. Germline CDR1 reads KGHSH; CDR2 reads LQKENI. The CDR3 covers 13 residues. The CDR3 spells CASSRGTDYEQYF. As DNA, the CDR3 is TGTGCCAGCTCACGGGGGACAGACTACGAGCAGTACTTC.

The chain joins TRBV6-4 to TRBJ1-2, with 8 positions matching TRBD1. CDR3 length: 14 residues. Per the germline V gene, CDR1 is MRHNA and CDR2 is SNTAGT. Trimming at V came to 5 bases and at J to 7 bases, leaving 9 bases not matched to a gene. CDR3 in DNA: TGTGCCAGCAGTCCATCGTCGACAGGGGCTGGCTACACCTTC. As protein: CASSPSSTGAGYTF.

The rearrangement joins TRBV15 to TRBJ1-1, with 7 bases fitting TRBD1. Germline CDR1 is LNHNV and CDR2 is YYDKDF (reference sequence). V was pared by 1 base and J by 2 bases, with 7 bases of the junction left unmatched. The CDR3 totals 16 residues. CDR3 amino acids: CATSRGIGQVNTEAFF. CDR3 bases: TGTGCCACCAGCAGAGGGATTGGACAGGTAAACACTGAAGCTTTCTTT.

The chain combines TRBV10-3 with TRBJ2-1; 8 nucleotides line up with TRBD2. The ends lost 2 bases at V and 8 bases at J; junction bases unmatched: 2. Germline values: CDR1 ENHRY, CDR2 SYGVKD. CDR3 length: 13 amino acids. The CDR3 region is CAISERGGDEQFF. The CDR3 bases are TGTGCCATCAGTGAGCGGGGGGGCGATGAGCAGTTCTTC.

The rearrangement joins TRBV10-3 to TRBJ1-1; TRBD1 aligns across 9 bases. Germline V gives CDR1 ENHRY, CDR2 SYGVKD. The CDR3 loop spans 16 amino acids. Trimming took 6 bases from V and 7 from J; bases not matched to a gene: 15. As DNA, the CDR3 is TGTGCCATCAGGGGAACAGGGGGCCTGGGACAGTTTGAAGCTTTCTTT. It encodes CAIRGTGGLGQFEAFF.

V usage is TRBV19 and J usage is TRBJ2-1, with 7 bases fitting TRBD1. The junction had 11 bases not matched to a gene; V was cut back by 5 bases and J by 7 bases. Germline-derived CDR1 and CDR2 are LNHDA and SQIVND (reference sequence). The CDR3 contains 15 residues. The CDR3 protein is CASSPWDSRRNEQFF. DNA for the CDR3: TGTGCCAGTAGTCCGTGGGACAGTCGTCGGAATGAGCAGTTCTTC.

This clone came up a few times. V gene TRBV18 combines with J gene TRBJ2-7; D perhaps matches TRBD2 (5 bases). Germline CDR1 and CDR2: KGHSH and LQKENI. The CDR3 length is 13 residues. Trimming took off 2 bases at V and 6 bases at J, with 11 bases between the two ends. CDR3 in amino acids: CASSPTRTGEQYF. In nucleotides, the CDR3 is TGTGCCAGCTCACCAACTAGGACCGGCGAGCAGTACTTC.

This sequence joins TRBV6-6 and TRBJ2-1; a weak D match, TRBD1 (7 bases). Germline loops: CDR1 MNHNY, CDR2 SVGAGI (reference sequence). V was cut by 10 bases and J by 9 bases, with 16 bases left in between. This CDR3 has 12 residues. The CDR3 reads CATRPGGGEQFF. CDR3 DNA: TGTGCCACCAGGCCAGGGGGAGGTGAGCAGTTCTTC.

The chain combines TRBV5-1 with TRBJ2-1; D is undetermined. CDR3 length equals 12 residues. The germline CDR1 and CDR2 sequences are SGHRS and YFSETQ. Trimming left V 5 bases short and J 5 bases short, with 8 bases between. CDR3 nucleotide sequence: TGCGCCAGCAGTGGCGGAAACAATGAGCAGTTCTTC. Residues: CASSGGNNEQFF.

The chain joins TRBV7-6 to TRBJ2-7; 7 nucleotides agree with TRBD1. V lost 4 bases to trimming and J lost 4 bases; unmatched junction nucleotides: 10. The CDR3 loop spans 15 amino acids. Germline V gives CDR1 SGHVS, CDR2 FNYEAQ. CDR3 in amino acids: CASSSQGNLGYEQYF. CDR3 in DNA: TGTGCCAGCAGCTCACAGGGGAACCTCGGGTACGAGCAGTACTTC.

The chain couples TRBV6-5 to TRBJ2-5, with D perhaps matching TRBD2 (5 bases). Germline V lookup: CDR1 MNHEY, CDR2 SVGAGI. This CDR3 has 13 residues. V was cut by 3 bases and J by 4 bases, with 9 bases left in between. DNA of the CDR3: TGTGCCAGCAGTTATCTAGCCCTAGAGACCCAGTACTTC. Its protein is CASSYLALETQYF.

The sample holds a few counts of this clone. The V call is TRBV7-2, the J call TRBJ2-3; D gene ambiguous. CDR3 length equals 15 residues. Trimming cost V 2 bases and J 0 bases, with 9 bases left between them. Germline V gene lookup returns CDR1 SGHTA and CDR2 FQGNSA. The CDR3 is CASSLSYLSTDTQYF. The CDR3 DNA reads as TGTGCCAGCAGCTTATCGTATCTTAGCACAGATACGCAGTATTTT.

The CDR3 DNA is TGCAGCGTCCTAAAGGCCGGGGGGTCGTACCAAGAGACCCAGTACTTC. This translates into CSVLKAGGSYQETQYF. The chain is built from TRBV29-1 and TRBJ2-5, with 7 bases lining up with TRBD2. J lost 0 bases, V lost 6 bases, and 13 bases had no gene match. Looked up from germline, CDR1 is SQVTM and CDR2 is ANQGSEA. The CDR3 sequence is 16 residues long.